Sequencing of this T cell receptor (beta chain) was carried out in a study of blood T cells in healthy people across ages (dated by TCRdb to the mid-2010s). The study in broad terms: Template switching captured roughly one uniquely barcoded TCR beta cDNA molecule per two T cells in model experiments. To track age-related changes in TCR beta repertoire diversity, the study relied on deep sequencing normalized with unique cDNA molecular identifiers. Four age groups were formed from the donors: young (average 16 years), middle-aged (around 40), aged (62) and long-lived (about 80). To avoid experimental bias, donors of different ages were randomly spread across the sequencing lanes. Two additional independent replicas of 1 million unique cDNA reads from the same blood draw were analyzed for two donors (one aged 18 to 30 and one aged 80 or older). Beyond this particular receptor, the publication reports: Because the CMV infection status of the donors was unknown, age-related changes in expanded clonotypes may potentially have been confounded. Conclusive comparison of naive and antigen-experienced compartments was prevented by the profiling of bulk unsorted PBMCs. Compared with the aged group, more naive CD4+ T cells, fewer expanded clones and increased TCR diversity were shown by the long-lived group, suggesting age selection. Estimates of total diversity based on one million sequenced T cells were considered lower bounds and underestimates. As age increased, observed TCR beta diversity per million T cells dropped in a roughly linear way, and a significant reduction was already evident by age 40. Observed TCR beta diversity correlated strongly with the percentage of naive T cells measured by flow cytometry.

Library construction relied on 5' RACE. The listed sequencing device is Illumina HiSeq 2500. A second PCR of roughly 7 to 11 cycles was performed with a sample-barcoded 5' primer and a J-beta primer mix. A unique molecular identifier was introduced onto each TCR beta cDNA molecule by a template-switch 5' adaptor carrying 12 random nucleotides. Each sample yielded at least 2.5 million CDR3-containing paired-end reads. The Mint cDNA synthesis kit, primed by a TRBC-specific oligonucleotide, was used to synthesize first-strand cDNA from all RNA. All cDNA was treated with uracil-DNA glycosylase and then went through a first 18-cycle PCR with the universal primers M1SS and BC2_uni_R. Concerning the study's data processing: Each sample was normalized by randomly selecting 1 million high-quality reads, each carrying a distinct molecular identifier. Reads sharing molecular identifiers were discarded rather than binned into consensus sequences. MiTCR, with a Q25 quality threshold and the strictest error-elimination algorithm, was used for CDR3 identification, clonotype clustering and error correction. Lower-bound total TCR beta diversity was estimated with a nonparametric unseen species model using Euler transformation. TCRdb passed the public sequencing reads through fastp at Q25 and MiXCR, retaining productive beta sequences. Identical CDR3 proteins give one entry, which carries the most common genes and DNA. It is TCRdb's table, rather than the study itself, that gives the V and J calls and clone size. The sample data list about 640,000 distinct CDR3 sequences, and approximately 30% of these were observed just once. 15% to 19% of the sample is in the top ten clones.

Systemically healthy Caucasian individuals from Russia, approximately 39 in total and aged about 6 to 100 years, were included as donors. About 9.6 milliliters of peripheral blood were collected from each donor into EDTA-treated Vacutainer tubes. Ficoll-Paque density-gradient centrifugation was used to isolate PBMCs, with at least 7 million per sample. Total RNA was extracted from PBMCs with Trizol reagent, with at least 6 micrograms obtained per sample. For every donor, an aliquot of PBMCs went through flow cytometry to measure the percentages of naive CD45RAhigh/CD27high T cells. Taken from cysteine to phenylalanine, the CDR3 has 19 residues. Of the read, only the CDR3 DNA is kept; its 57 bases are in frame from base 1. The CDR1 and CDR2 encoded by the germline V gene are MNHEY and SVGEGT. V is pruned by 2 bases and J by 3 bases, leaving 11 bases of the junction without a gene match. This clonotype was observed at least ten times. Its antigen remains unidentified. Within one base of it there is no much larger clone, and no base qualities were kept.

Recombination connected TRBV6-2 or TRBV6-3 to TRBJ2-1; 12 central nucleotides agree with TRBD2. The TCR was taken from an elderly woman in good health. The sequencing input was blood. The CDR3: CASSYNQLAGGPFYNEQFF. The sequenced DNA: TGTGCCAGCAGTTACAATCAACTAGCGGGGGGTCCGTTCTACAATGAGCAGTTCTTC.